These 13 T cell receptor beta chains were all obtained from the same sample, sequenced in a study of cytomegalovirus exposure and HLA in healthy donors (dated by TCRdb to 2016 to 2017). The receptor library was made with the immunoSEQ multiplex PCR assay. For the multiplex PCR, a mixture combining 60 forward primers for TCR Vbeta segments and 13 reverse primers for TCR Jbeta segments was used. The immuneACCESS repertoire file appears here via TCRdb, limited to in-frame rearrangements. These files lack a portion of the clones; in checked studies, under half of the deficit traces to unresolved V genes, and the cause of the others is not known. For this sample the table gives over 30,000 clones, of which around two thirds were detected only once. About a fifth of the sample belongs to the ten largest clones. Specimen: PBMCs. The receptors shown here come from a man aged 45-60 years in good health and CMV-seropositive.

This rearrangement joins TRBV6-6 to TRBJ2-7; TRBD1 aligns across 8 bases. Looked up from germline, CDR1 is MNHNY and CDR2 is SVGAGI (reference sequence). The CDR3 spans 13 residues. Germline trimming cut 6 bases from V and 6 bases from J; bases unmatched to any gene: 7. The DNA of the CDR3 is TGTGCCAGCAGCCCGGACAGGGTCACCGAGCAGTACTTC. The encoded protein is CASSPDRVTEQYF.

For the CDR3, the DNA is TGCAGCGTTGGCGTGGGGGCGGTAGGAAACACCATATATTTT. This gives the protein CSVGVGAVGNTIYF. The gene calls are TRBV29-1 and TRBJ1-3; weak D call: TRBD1 (6 bases). This CDR3 has 14 residues. Germline CDR1 and CDR2: SQVTM and ANQGSEA. Trimming cost V 4 bases and J 4 bases, with 14 bases left between them.

This rearrangement joins TRBV6-5 to TRBJ1-1; unclear D gene. The CDR3 is made up of 14 amino acids. Germline lookup yields CDR1 MNHEY and CDR2 SVGAGI. Deletions cut 0 bases from V and 11 bases from J, with 16 bases between. CDR3 sequence: CASSYSIDSAYAFF. The CDR3 DNA sequence: TGTGCCAGCAGTTACTCGATCGATTCCGCCTATGCTTTCTTT.

This sequence joins TRBV29-1 and TRBJ1-1; 9 positions match TRBD1. J was trimmed by 1 base and V by 7 bases; bases with no gene match: 4. Germline CDR1 is SQVTM and CDR2 is ANQGSEA. This CDR3 comprises 13 residues. In nucleotides, the CDR3 is TGCAGCGCAACGGACAGGGGGAACACTGAAGCTTTCTTT. Encoded protein: CSATDRGNTEAFF.

V gene TRBV6-1 combines with J gene TRBJ1-2; 7 nucleotides align to TRBD1. The CDR3 is 13 residues long. Germline assignment: CDR1 MNHNS and CDR2 SASEGT. Trimming took 6 bases from V and 6 from J; bases not matched to a gene: 7. The CDR3 loop reads CASSVTGKHGYTF. The CDR3 region has the DNA TGTGCCAGCAGCGTGACAGGGAAACATGGCTACACCTTC.

This chain links TRBV27 with TRBJ1-2, with D unclear. In germline, CDR1 is MNHEY, CDR2 SMNVEV (reference sequence). The CDR3 runs 13 residues. Trimming removed 7 bases at V and 5 bases at J, with 14 bases between. The CDR3 spells CASNHSWLYGYTF. In DNA form, the CDR3 reads TGTGCCAGCAATCACTCCTGGTTATATGGCTACACCTTC.

This clone appeared a few times. The chain recombines TRBV5-6 with TRBJ1-1; D call uncertain. The CDR3 runs 14 residues. The ends were cut back, 0 bases at V and 1 base at J, with 7 bases in the middle. Germline assignment: CDR1 SGHDT and CDR2 YYEEEE. CDR3 residues: CASSLVAGNTEAFF. CDR3 bases: TGTGCCAGCAGCTTGGTTGCAGGGAACACTGAAGCTTTCTTT.

This clone was seen a few times. The chain is built from TRBV20-1 and TRBJ1-2, with D hard to call. V was clipped by 6 bases and J by 8 bases, with 13 bases between them. The germline V gene has CDR1 DFQATT and CDR2 SNEGSKA (reference sequence). This CDR3 region has 11 residues. The DNA of the CDR3 is TGCAGTGCATCAAGAGTCTCGGGCTACACCTTC. Amino acid sequence: CSASRVSGYTF.

V gene TRBV9 combines with J gene TRBJ2-1, with 8 bases identical to TRBD2. V was clipped by 0 bases and J by 8 bases; unmatched bases: 7. The CDR3 covers 15 residues. Germline-derived CDR1 and CDR2 are SGDLS and YYNGEE. In DNA form, the CDR3 reads TGTGCCAGCAGCGTAGGATCCAGCGGGAGCGATGAGCAGTTCTTC. Protein product: CASSVGSSGSDEQFF.

This clone was counted between two and nine times. This chain connects TRBV5-5 to TRBJ1-1, with D possibly TRBD1 on 5 matching bases. V lost 0 bases to trimming and J lost 0 bases, with 12 bases between them. The germline gives CDR1 SGHKS, CDR2 YYEKEE (reference sequence). There are 16 residues in the CDR3. CDR3 nucleotides: TGTGCCAGCAGCTTGGGCAGGGCGGTTATGAACACTGAAGCTTTCTTT. It specifies CASSLGRAVMNTEAFF. The variable domain in full, with the rest retrieved from reference TRBV5-5 and TRBJ1-1, is DAGVTQSPTHLIKTRGQQVTLRCSPISGHKSVSWYQQVLGQGPQFIFQYYEKEERGRGNFPDRFSARQFPNYSSELNVNALLLGDSALYLCASSLGRAVMNTEAFFGQGTRLTVV.

J is TRBJ2-7 and V is TRBV6-5; 7 bases are shared with TRBD1. This CDR3 is 13 amino acids long. Germline V CDR1 and CDR2: MNHEY, SVGAGI. V gave up 2 bases and J gave up 3 bases; unmatched junction bases: 1. The CDR3 spells CASSYRDSYEQYF. For the CDR3, the DNA is TGTGCCAGCAGTTACCGGGACAGCTACGAGCAGTACTTC.

V and J are TRBV5-4 and TRBJ1-5, with TRBD1 matching 7 bases. Trimming took 3 bases from V and 5 from J; bases not matched to a gene: 11. Germline CDR1 is SGHNT and CDR2 is YYREEE (reference sequence). The CDR3 loop spans 16 amino acids. CDR3 DNA sequence: TGTGCCAGCAGCTCACTAGGAGGGGGCGATCATCAGCCCCAGCATTTT. Protein: CASSSLGGGDHQPQHF.

This clone turned up a few times. The chain has TRBV9 and TRBJ2-1; 8 bases line up with TRBD2. Germline V gene sequence: CDR1 SGDLS, CDR2 YYNGEE. Trimming cost V 3 bases and J 6 bases; bases outside gene matches: 8. This CDR3 spans 15 amino acids. The chain's CDR3 is CASSDIAGFSNEQFF. In DNA form, the CDR3 reads TGTGCCAGCAGCGACATAGCGGGATTCTCCAATGAGCAGTTCTTC.